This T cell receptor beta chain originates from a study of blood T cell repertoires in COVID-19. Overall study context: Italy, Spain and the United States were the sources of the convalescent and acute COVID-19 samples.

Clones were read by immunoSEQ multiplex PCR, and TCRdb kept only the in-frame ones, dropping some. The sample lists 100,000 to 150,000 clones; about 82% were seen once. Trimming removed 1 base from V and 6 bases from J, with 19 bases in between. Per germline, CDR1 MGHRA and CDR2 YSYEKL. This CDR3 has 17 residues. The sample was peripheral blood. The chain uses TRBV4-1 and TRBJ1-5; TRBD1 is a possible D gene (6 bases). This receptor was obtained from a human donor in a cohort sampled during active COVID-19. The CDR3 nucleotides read TGCGCCAGCAGCCAAGGCTCGGTTTACAGGGTTGGTCAGCCCCAGCATTTT. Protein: CASSQGSVYRVGQPQHF.